The clone carrying this TCR beta chain was observed a few times. Its matching antigen is unknown. The iRepertoire nested amplicon-rescue multiplex PCR amplified TCR alpha and beta CDR3s from RNA. For one-step reverse transcription and amplification, about 85-400 ng of tissue mRNA or PBMC total RNA was used. A single record per CDR3 protein comes from TCRdb applying MiXCR to the multiplex PCR reads. Of 150,000 or so distinct CDR3 sequences listed, around 40% are singletons. The sample comes from a study of glioma-infiltrating T cells. Study-wide findings and caveats: Non-neoplastic patients had below-expected tissue-blood divergence, while all gliomas exceeded expectation. Tissue and blood shared very few CDR3 sequences.

V shed 3 bases and J 3 bases; nucleotides not matched to a gene: 11. Germline loops: CDR1 DFQATT, CDR2 SNEGSKA (reference sequence). The CDR3 consists of 15 residues. This clonotype originated in a human donor with low-grade glioma or glioblastoma, undergoing nonglioma brain surgery, or in good health (not recorded which). Material for sequencing was glioma tissue, nonneoplastic brain tissue, or PBMCs (not recorded which). This chain joins TRBV20-1 and TRBJ2-7; 7 bases fit TRBD1. The CDR3, as DNA: TGCAGTGCTAGGAAGGGGGCAACGGATCACTACGAGCAGTACTTC. It translates to CSARKGATDHYEQYF.